This TCR beta chain is from a study of cytomegalovirus exposure and HLA in healthy donors. PCR involved 60 Vbeta and 13 Jbeta primers. TCRdb's copy holds only in-frame clones and misses some; the assay was immunoSEQ multiplex PCR. In the table there are 220,000 or so clones, roughly 75% of which are singletons. Concerning this clone: Its antigen is undetermined.

With 4 bases removed from V and 5 bases from J, the gap between germline ends came to 17 bases. The germline V gene has CDR1 GTSNPN and CDR2 SVGIG (reference sequence). The CDR3 covers 14 residues. Study-level results: By HLA locus, TCR association rates varied in a later analysis, with DRB1 showing the most and HLA-C the fewest.

Sampled while nominally healthy, donors likely had unrecorded immune exposures. Sequencing was performed on PBMCs. The V and J genes are TRBV30 and TRBJ1-1; D ambiguous. The source is a woman in her twenties or thirties in good health and CMV-seronegative. The CDR3 coding sequence is TGTGCCTGGACGTTTCCGCCCCTAAAAACTGAAGCTTTCTTT. Its protein is CAWTFPPLKTEAFF.